The 12 T cell receptor beta chains reported below all come from one sample, sequenced in a study of blood T cell repertoires in COVID-19. Repertoires were generated with immunoSEQ multiplex PCR, while TCRdb's copy carries only in-frame clones and drops some. The sample lists under 200,000 clones, 89% occurring once. Sequencing was carried out using PBMCs or T cells enriched from blood (not recorded which). All receptors come from a woman under 30 who had recovered from COVID-19.

This clone appeared a few times. Other DNA sequences in this sample translate to the same CDR3. The genes are TRBV10-3 and TRBJ1-3; D gene uncertain. There are 14 residues in the CDR3. Trimming shortened V by 4 bases and J by 0 bases, and 7 bases separated the two germline ends. CDR1 and CDR2 from the germline V gene are ENHRY and SYGVKD. CDR3 nucleotides: TGTGCCATCAGTGGGGCTTCCTCTGGAAACACCATATATTTT. Its translation is CAISGASSGNTIYF.

This chain uses TRBV10-3 with TRBJ2-3; TRBD1 matches at 8 bases. With 10 bases clipped from V and 2 bases from J, the junction kept 11 bases outside the gene matches. The length of the CDR3 is 15 residues. Germline V lookup: CDR1 ENHRY, CDR2 SYGVKD. The CDR3 sequence is CASQTGDQITDTQYF. CDR3 coding DNA: TGTGCCAGCCAGACAGGGGATCAAATCACAGATACGCAGTATTTT.

The chain uses TRBV3-1 (or the pseudogene TRBV3-2) and TRBJ2-3, with D unresolved. The CDR3 is 12 residues long. Trimming left V 6 bases short and J 2 bases short, with 6 bases between. CDR1 is LGHDT and CDR2 is YNNKEL in the germline V gene (reference sequence). The CDR3 loop is CASSPNTDTQYF. The CDR3 nucleotides are TGTGCCAGCAGTCCTAACACAGATACGCAGTATTTT.

The V gene is TRBV5-1, the J gene TRBJ2-3; 15 bases are shared with TRBD2. V lost 4 bases and J lost 1; bases outside the gene matches: 10. Germline loops: CDR1 SGHRS, CDR2 YFSETQ. There are 19 residues in the CDR3. The CDR3 DNA is TGCGCCAGCAGCCCCCGAGGACTAGCGGGGGGGCCGGGCACAGATACGCAGTATTTT. It translates to CASSPRGLAGGPGTDTQYF.

V and J are TRBV5-1 and TRBJ1-3, with 7 bases that match TRBD1. Germline loops: CDR1 SGHRS, CDR2 YFSETQ. There are 18 residues in the CDR3. The junction had 16 bases not matched to a gene; V was cut back by 4 bases and J by 3 bases. CDR3 DNA sequence: TGCGCCAGCAGCCCCGCTATTTTAAATAGGGGGCATGGAAACACCATATATTTT. As protein: CASSPAILNRGHGNTIYF.

This clone occurred once. The chain uses TRBV15 and TRBJ1-4; 10 bases are a match to TRBD1. V lost 5 bases to trimming and J lost 7 bases; unmatched junction nucleotides: 10. Germline CDR1 and CDR2: LNHNV and YYDKDF (reference sequence). There are 16 residues in the CDR3. Here the CDR3 DNA reads TGTGCCACCAGCCCGAGTCGGACAGGGGGAGCTGAAAAACTGTTTTTT. The encoded protein is CATSPSRTGGAEKLFF.

By sample fraction, this clone is medium-sized. V gene TRBV6-2 or TRBV6-3 combines with J gene TRBJ2-1; 8 nucleotides match TRBD1. The J segment lost 10 bases and the V segment lost 6 bases, leaving 20 bases of the junction unmatched. Germline CDR1 and CDR2: MNHEY and SVGEGT. The CDR3 loop spans 17 amino acids. DNA for the CDR3: TGTGCCAGCAGCTCCGATCGACAGGGGATCCCTAAGGGGGAGCAGTTCTTC. This translates into CASSSDRQGIPKGEQFF.

This chain links TRBV6-6 with TRBJ1-6; D is ambiguous. With 6 bases removed from V and 7 bases from J, the gap between germline ends came to 10 bases. Looked up from germline, CDR1 is MNHNY and CDR2 is SVGAGI (reference sequence). The CDR3 spans 13 residues. The CDR3 coding sequence is TGTGCCAGCAGCTACAACAGAAATTCACCCCTCCACTTT. As protein: CASSYNRNSPLHF.

In its sample, this clone was seen a few times. This chain joins TRBV5-1 and TRBJ1-1; tentatively, D is TRBD1 (5 bases). Germline CDR1 reads SGHRS; CDR2 reads YFSETQ. Trimming removed 0 bases at V and 6 bases at J, with 18 bases between. The CDR3 has 16 amino acids. CDR3 in amino acids: CASSLAAGKGSAEAFF. CDR3 nucleotides: TGCGCCAGCAGCTTGGCCGCAGGGAAGGGCAGCGCTGAAGCTTTCTTT.

The chain recombines TRBV28 with TRBJ1-2; 8 nucleotides match TRBD1. Trimming removed 9 bases from V and 6 bases from J; junction bases left unmatched: 15. CDR1 is MDHEN and CDR2 is SYDVKM in the germline V gene. The CDR3 spans 15 residues. The CDR3, as DNA: TGTGCCAGTTCTTCAACTGGGCAGGGGGCGAATGGCTACACCTTC. Its protein product is CASSSTGQGANGYTF.

This chain uses TRBV19 with TRBJ1-1; possible D gene TRBD1, 5 bases. CDR1 is LNHDA, CDR2 SQIVND, per germline (reference sequence). This CDR3 contains 17 residues. Trimming removed 5 bases from V and 1 base from J, with 20 bases in between. CDR3 DNA sequence: TGTGCCAGTAGTTTACCAAGCAGGACATTCCAGAACACTGAAGCTTTCTTT. Translating gives CASSLPSRTFQNTEAFF.

The rearrangement uses TRBV5-4 and TRBJ2-7, with TRBD1 identical over 9 bases. V shed 3 bases, J shed 6 bases, and the junction held 7 bases outside the gene matches. The CDR3 is made up of 14 amino acids. Germline values: CDR1 SGHNT, CDR2 YYREEE (reference sequence). Written as DNA, the CDR3 is TGTGCCAGCAGCTCGGGACAGGGTATGGGCGAGCAGTACTTC. Translating it yields CASSSGQGMGEQYF.